The 30 T cell receptor beta chains given below trace back to one sample, sequenced in a study of blood T cell repertoires in COVID-19. Sequencing was performed with immunoSEQ multiplex PCR; in TCRdb, only in-frame clones are kept and a portion is missing. Seen here are 200,000 to 250,000 clones, more than 75% observed once, and the top ten hold around 7%. The source material was PBMCs or T cells enriched from blood (not recorded which). The receptors originated from a young man in a cohort exposed to, infected with or recovered from COVID-19 (not recorded which).

V is TRBV27 and J is TRBJ1-2; D is undetermined. Germline V gives CDR1 MNHEY, CDR2 SMNVEV (reference sequence). V lost 2 bases and J 2 bases, leaving 12 bases between the germline ends. The CDR3 length is 15 residues. The CDR3, as DNA: TGTGCCAGCAGTTTAGAACCCCGGTGGAACTATGGCTACACCTTC. Its translation is CASSLEPRWNYGYTF.

In this sample, this clone turned up once. V usage is TRBV7-8 and J usage is TRBJ1-5; D may be TRBD1 (5 bases). The CDR3 length is 17 residues. CDR1 SGHVS and CDR2 FQNEAQ come from the germline V gene. V lost 3 bases to trimming and J lost 0 bases, with 15 bases between them. DNA of the CDR3: TGTGCCAGCAGCTTTTCAACAGGCTCCTATAGCAATCAGCCCCAGCATTTT. Residues: CASSFSTGSYSNQPQHF.

This rearrangement joins TRBV16 to TRBJ2-1; no clear D. Germline lookup yields CDR1 KGHSY and CDR2 FQNENV. The CDR3 length is 13 residues. V was shortened by 4 bases and J by 2 bases, with 6 bases between the two germline ends. The CDR3 DNA sequence: TGTGCCAGCAGCCGTCAAACCTACAATGAGCAGTTCTTC. It codes for CASSRQTYNEQFF.

This clone was detected only a few times. The rearrangement uses TRBV6-2 or TRBV6-3 and TRBJ1-3, with a tentative D call TRBD1 (6 bases). V was shortened by 6 bases and J by 1 base, with 13 bases between the two germline ends. In germline, CDR1 is MNHEY, CDR2 SVGEGT. There are 15 residues in the CDR3. This CDR3 is CASSFPTGSGNTIYF. Here the CDR3 DNA reads TGTGCCAGCAGCTTTCCCACAGGGTCTGGAAACACCATATATTTT.

This sequence joins TRBV27 and TRBJ1-1, with D possibly TRBD1 on 5 matching bases. This CDR3 contains 16 residues. Germline V gene sequence: CDR1 MNHEY, CDR2 SMNVEV (reference sequence). Trimming removed 8 bases at V and 2 bases at J, with 21 bases between. Here the CDR3 reads CASVSGARAFNTEAFF. The CDR3 nucleotides read TGTGCCAGCGTCTCTGGGGCTAGGGCGTTTAACACTGAAGCTTTCTTT.

The chain couples TRBV6-1 to TRBJ2-4; no clear D gene. Germline V CDR1 and CDR2: MNHNS, SASEGT. The V and J ends lost 0 bases and 1 base respectively, with 16 bases between them. This CDR3 is 18 amino acids long. Here the CDR3 reads CASSEARFNRRAKNIQYF. The CDR3 coding sequence is TGTGCCAGCAGTGAAGCGCGTTTCAACCGTCGGGCCAAAAACATTCAGTACTTC.

This chain connects TRBV24-1 to TRBJ2-7; 7 nucleotides agree with TRBD2. Germline V gene lookup returns CDR1 KGHDR and CDR2 SFDVKD. The CDR3 runs to 13 residues. V was pared by 5 bases and J by 5 bases, with 5 bases of the junction left unmatched. The CDR3 coding sequence is TGTGCCACCAGTGGGGCGGGGGTGGACGAGCAGTACTTC. Translating gives CATSGAGVDEQYF.

The chain carries TRBV6-5 and TRBJ1-1, with 10 bases identical to TRBD1. Germline CDR1 MNHEY, CDR2 SVGAGI. This CDR3 has 14 amino acids. The J segment lost 5 bases and the V segment lost 6 bases, leaving 6 bases of the junction unmatched. CDR3 bases: TGTGCCAGCAGGGGGGGACAGGGGATTACTGAAGCTTTCTTT. Translated, it gives CASRGGQGITEAFF.

This clone was seen ten or more times. The gene calls are TRBV5-1 and TRBJ2-7; 7 nucleotides line up with TRBD2. V lost 1 base to trimming and J lost 3 bases; unmatched junction nucleotides: 1. Per the germline V gene, CDR1 is SGHRS and CDR2 is YFSETQ. CDR3 length equals 13 residues. The CDR3 region is CASSLREGYEQYF. DNA of the CDR3: TGCGCCAGCAGCTTGAGGGAGGGCTACGAGCAGTACTTC. Filled out from reference TRBV5-1 and TRBJ2-7, the complete variable domain reads KAGVTQTPRYLIKTRGQQVTLSCSPISGHRSVSWYQQTPGQGLQFLFEYFSETQRNKGNFPGRFSGRQFSNSRSEMNVSTLELGDSALYLCASSLREGYEQYFGPGTRLTVT.

The V call is TRBV7-6, the J call TRBJ2-7; TRBD2 matches 10 bases. V was clipped by 3 bases and J by 7 bases; unmatched bases: 9. CDR1 and CDR2 from the germline V gene are SGHVS and FNYEAQ. CDR3 length: 15 amino acids. The DNA for the CDR3 is TGTGCCAGCAGCTTGAACCTAGCGGGAGTGTCGGAGCAGTACTTC. The encoded protein is CASSLNLAGVSEQYF.

The V call is TRBV4-1, the J call TRBJ2-7; 9 bases are a match to TRBD2. Germline lookup yields CDR1 MGHRA and CDR2 YSYEKL. V shed 1 base and J 4 bases; nucleotides not matched to a gene: 5. The length of the CDR3 is 15 residues. The CDR3 protein is CASSQGASGIYEQYF. CDR3 coding DNA: TGCGCCAGCAGCCAAGGGGCTAGCGGGATTTACGAGCAGTACTTC.

This chain joins TRBV24-1 and TRBJ1-5; TRBD1 matches 9 bases. Germline assignment: CDR1 KGHDR and CDR2 SFDVKD. J lost 7 bases, V lost 3 bases, and 15 bases had no gene match. CDR3 size: 18 residues. DNA of the CDR3: TGTGCCACCAGTGATGCCGGGACAGGGTGGAATAGGATCCAGCCCCAGCATTTT. It specifies CATSDAGTGWNRIQPQHF.

The V and J genes are TRBV27 and TRBJ2-3; 9 bases are a match to TRBD2. The CDR3 sequence is 13 residues long. In germline, CDR1 is MNHEY, CDR2 SMNVEV (reference sequence). The J segment lost 6 bases and the V segment lost 6 bases, leaving 4 bases of the junction unmatched. For the CDR3, the DNA is TGTGCCAGCAGCCCGGGACTAGCTGATACGCAGTATTTT. Encoded protein: CASSPGLADTQYF.

In DNA form, the CDR3 reads TGTGCCACCAGTGATTTGAACAAAAACTATGGCTACACCTTC. Amino acid sequence: CATSDLNKNYGYTF. This rearrangement joins TRBV24-1 to TRBJ1-2; D is unresolved. The CDR3 has 14 residues. V gave up 0 bases and J gave up 2 bases, with 6 bases separating them. Germline CDR1 KGHDR, CDR2 SFDVKD.

The chain recombines TRBV24-1 with TRBJ2-7; 14 bases agree with TRBD2. This CDR3 comprises 15 residues. Germline V gene lookup returns CDR1 KGHDR and CDR2 SFDVKD. The junction had 9 bases not matched to a gene; V was cut back by 9 bases and J by 6 bases. CDR3 DNA sequence: TGTGCCACCGAGGGAGGGACTAGCGGGGGTGGCGAGCAGTACTTC. It codes for CATEGGTSGGGEQYF.

The gene calls are TRBV5-4 and TRBJ2-3; 7 nucleotides match TRBD1. Germline-derived CDR1 and CDR2 are SGHNT and YYREEE (reference sequence). This CDR3 spans 14 amino acids. Unmatched junction bases numbered 2, after V lost 0 bases and J lost 4 bases. The CDR3 spells CASSLEQGSDTQYF. CDR3 in DNA: TGTGCCAGCAGCTTGGAACAGGGGTCAGATACGCAGTATTTT. The full variable domain, completed using reference TRBV5-4 and TRBJ2-3, is ETGVTQSPTHLIKTRGQQVTLRCSSQSGHNTVSWYQQALGQGPQFIFQYYREEENGRGNFPPRFSGLQFPNYSSELNVNALELDDSALYLCASSLEQGSDTQYFGPGTRLTVL.

The V and J genes are TRBV18 and TRBJ1-4; D is possibly TRBD1 (6 bases). In germline, CDR1 is KGHSH, CDR2 LQKENI. The CDR3 consists of 14 residues. V lost 4 bases to trimming and J lost 1 base, with 7 bases between them. The CDR3 loop is CASSRDKTNEKLFF. CDR3 sequence (DNA): TGTGCCAGCTCACGGGACAAAACTAATGAAAAACTGTTTTTT.

This chain joins TRBV6-5 and TRBJ1-5; D is undetermined. Germline V CDR1 and CDR2: MNHEY, SVGAGI. The CDR3 loop spans 13 amino acids. V lost 6 bases, J lost 4 bases, and 10 bases lay in between. The CDR3 DNA is TGTGCCAGCAGGGCAGCGAAGAATCAGCCCCAGCATTTT. Protein sequence: CASRAAKNQPQHF.

This clone was seen only once. This chain uses TRBV9 with TRBJ2-2; 8 positions agree with TRBD2. The ends lost 4 bases at V and 4 bases at J; junction bases unmatched: 12. The CDR3 has 17 amino acids. CDR1 and CDR2 from the germline V gene are SGDLS and YYNGEE. For the CDR3, the DNA is TGTGCCAGCAGCACAAACCCTCGGGAGGGAGGCACCGGGGAGCTGTTTTTT. It is translated as CASSTNPREGGTGELFF. Filled out from reference TRBV9 and TRBJ2-2, the complete variable domain reads DSGVTQTPKHLITATGQRVTLRCSPRSGDLSVYWYQQSLDQGLQFLIQYYNGEERAKGNILERFSAQQFPDLHSELNLSSLELGDSALYFCASSTNPREGGTGELFFGEGSRLTVL.

The chain carries TRBV7-2 and TRBJ1-1; D perhaps matches TRBD1 (5 bases). This CDR3 is built from 14 residues. V was pared by 3 bases and J by 4 bases, with 12 bases between. Germline loops: CDR1 SGHTA, CDR2 FQGNSA. The CDR3 region is CASSLTVAGTEAFF. CDR3 in DNA: TGTGCCAGCAGCTTGACAGTCGCCGGCACTGAAGCTTTCTTT.

The gene calls are TRBV6-5 and TRBJ1-2; D is possibly TRBD1 (5 bases). The CDR3 spans 15 residues. Deletions cut 5 bases from V and 4 bases from J, with 17 bases between. Germline CDR1 reads MNHEY; CDR2 reads SVGAGI. CDR3 residues: CASSLDSIGGYGYTF. CDR3 sequence (DNA): TGTGCCAGCAGTCTAGACAGTATCGGGGGCTATGGCTACACCTTC.

The genes are TRBV7-2 and TRBJ2-3; a possible D gene is TRBD2 (5 bases). Germline values: CDR1 SGHTA, CDR2 FQGNSA. The V and J ends lost 3 bases and 4 bases respectively, with 11 bases between them. This CDR3 comprises 14 residues. The CDR3, as DNA: TGTGCCAGCAGCTTGCTGAGCGGATCAGATACGCAGTATTTT. This encodes CASSLLSGSDTQYF.

The table lists this clone with a count of one. DNA of the CDR3: TGCGCCAGCAGCCAAGACTTTGGGAGGAGCTCCTATAATTCACCCCTCCACTTT. This translates into CASSQDFGRSSYNSPLHF. The chain employs TRBV4-1 and TRBJ1-6; the D is unclear. The CDR3 is 18 amino acids. Germline CDR1 MGHRA, CDR2 YSYEKL. V was clipped by 0 bases and J by 0 bases, with 12 bases between them.

The gene calls are TRBV7-9 and TRBJ2-7, with 9 bases fitting TRBD1. Germline V gene sequence: CDR1 SEHNR, CDR2 FQNEAQ (reference sequence). The ends lost 4 bases at V and 5 bases at J; junction bases unmatched: 6. This CDR3 has 14 amino acids. The DNA of the CDR3 is TGTGCCAGCAGCTCCTCCGGGACAGGGAACGAGCAGTACTTC. Protein product: CASSSSGTGNEQYF.

The rearrangement uses TRBV7-8 and TRBJ2-5, with a possible D match to TRBD2 (6 bases). The CDR3 sequence is 16 residues long. From germline, CDR1 is SGHVS and CDR2 FQNEAQ. V lost 5 bases and J 5 bases, leaving 21 bases between the germline ends. The CDR3 DNA is TGTGCCAGCAGCAGACCGCGCGGAGGAGGGGACGAGACCCAGTACTTC. It translates to CASSRPRGGGDETQYF.

Turning to this clone: The junction does not match germline at one end; this may be a read error. V is TRBV7-7 and J is TRBJ1-1; a possible D gene is TRBD1 (5 bases). The CDR3 sequence is 20 residues long. CDR1 and CDR2 (germline): SSHAT, FNYEAQ (reference sequence). CDR3 DNA: TGTGCTAGCAGCTCAACACCTTCACCGGGACGGAGGGGATCGAACACTGAAGCTTTCTTT. As protein: CASSSTPSPGRRGSNTEAFF.

This clone was detected once. The chain links TRBV27 to TRBJ2-7, with a tentative D call TRBD1 (5 bases). This CDR3 has 14 amino acids. Trimming stripped 5 bases from V and 3 bases from J, with 14 bases between. Germline V gene lookup returns CDR1 MNHEY and CDR2 SMNVEV (reference sequence). The CDR3 bases are TGTGCCAGCAGTGGGCAGGGCGTCGGCTACGAGCAGTACTTC. Translated, it gives CASSGQGVGYEQYF.

The CDR3 protein is CASSSATNEKLFF. As DNA, the CDR3 is TGTGCCAGCAGCTCTGCAACTAATGAAAAACTGTTTTTT. The chain combines TRBV7-6 with TRBJ1-4; D is uncertain. This CDR3 comprises 13 residues. V lost 4 bases and J lost 0, with 3 bases in between. Germline loops: CDR1 SGHVS, CDR2 FNYEAQ.

V is TRBV5-1 and J is TRBJ2-6, with D possibly matching TRBD1 (6 bases). V was clipped by 0 bases and J by 4 bases, with 8 bases between them. The V gene's germline CDR1 is SGHRS and CDR2 YFSETQ. The CDR3 has 15 residues. CDR3 coding DNA: TGCGCCAGCAGCTTGGTGGGGGCAGGGGCCAACGTCCTGACTTTC. Translating gives CASSLVGAGANVLTF.

The genes are TRBV6-2 or TRBV6-3 and TRBJ2-1; possibly TRBD2 for D (6 bases). Trimming shortened V by 2 bases and J by 3 bases, and 14 bases separated the two germline ends. The CDR3 is made up of 16 amino acids. The germline V gene has CDR1 MNHEY and CDR2 SVGEGT. Written as DNA, the CDR3 is TGTGCCAGCAGTTACCGCGTAGCGGTCTACTACAATGAGCAGTTCTTC. Translation gives CASSYRVAVYYNEQFF.